This T cell receptor beta chain was observed in a study of cytomegalovirus exposure and HLA in healthy donors. Regarding the study as a whole: Presence/absence analyses treated sequencing depth as roughly uniform across donors.

Comment on this clone: The antigen is unknown.

Germline V CDR1 and CDR2: SEHNR, FQNEAQ (reference sequence). V dropped 8 bases and J dropped 4; count of bases not matched to a gene: 6. This CDR3 spans 14 amino acids. Primers included in the PCR were 60 Vbeta and 13 Jbeta primers. Method: immunoSEQ multiplex PCR; TCRdb's copy keeps in-frame clones and lacks some. This table holds some 90,000 clones, approximately 83% found once. This chain uses TRBV7-9 with TRBJ2-3; TRBD2 matches 10 bases. The material sequenced was PBMCs. This clonotype originated in a man aged 35 to 55 in good health and CMV-seronegative. In nucleotides, the CDR3 is TGTGCCAGCGGCGAGCGGGGGGGGGCAGATACGCAGTATTTT. Residues: CASGERGGADTQYF.